The rows below give T cell receptor beta chains drawn from one sample of a study of long-term antiretroviral therapy in people with HIV. The table came from immunoSEQ multiplex PCR; TCRdb's copy has only in-frame clones and leaves some out. The sample has 25,000 to 30,000 clones; nearly 95% are singletons. The material was unsorted PBMCs, obtained less than 6.8 years after starting antiretroviral therapy. The receptors come from a woman aged 40 to 50 with HIV. CDR3s include the opening cysteine and the closing phenylalanine or tryptophan. A D gene is named only where the DNA matches it firmly. Clone sizes are given selectively: once, few, many, or a class where the clone is expanded.

d_gene	v_gene	abundance	j_gene	len	CDR3aa	CDR3nt
NA	TRBV6-5	NA	TRBJ1-4	15	CASVRWITSNEKLFF	TGTGCCAGCGTGAGGTGGATCACCTCCAATGAAAAACTGTTTTTT
TRBD1	TRBV6-5	NA	TRBJ1-5	14	CASSRTGRGQPQHF	TGTGCCAGCAGCCGGACAGGGAGAGGGCAGCCCCAGCATTTT
NA	TRBV5-1	NA	TRBJ1-2	16	CASSSNPLSRGPTRNF	TGCGCCAGCAGCTCCAACCCCCTATCCCGGGGGCCAACTAGAAACTTC
NA	TRBV10-3	NA	TRBJ1-1	11	CAIRKNTEAFF	TGTGCCATCAGGAAAAACACTGAAGCTTTCTTT
NA	TRBV18	NA	TRBJ1-5	13	CASSPGQEQPQHF	TGTGCCAGCTCACCGGGTCAGGAACAGCCCCAGCATTTT
TRBD1	TRBV19	few	TRBJ1-6	16	CASSTGTGRENSPLHF	TGTGCCAGTAGTACTGGGACAGGGCGGGAGAATTCACCCCTCCACTTT
NA	TRBV5-4	NA	TRBJ2-7	15	CASSLEAGLTYEQYF	TGTGCCAGCAGCCTGGAGGCAGGTCTAACCTACGAGCAGTACTTC
NA	TRBV5-1	NA	TRBJ1-1	19	CASSLDPQRPGTMNTEAFF	TGCGCCAGCAGCTTGGATCCCCAAAGGCCAGGGACCATGAACACTGAAGCTTTCTTT
NA	TRBV9	NA	TRBJ1-6	15	CASSETPGPSSPLHF	TGTGCCAGCAGCGAAACGCCGGGCCCGAGCTCGCCCCTCCACTTT
TRBD2	TRBV5-1	NA	TRBJ2-5	19	CASSLEASLAGGLSETQYF	TGCGCCAGCAGCTTGGAGGCCAGTCTAGCGGGGGGACTCTCCGAGACCCAGTACTTC
NA	TRBV5-6	NA	TRBJ2-1	12	CASSLLTGEQFF	TGTGCCAGCAGCTTGTTGACGGGAGAGCAGTTCTTC
NA	TRBV4-3	NA	TRBJ1-3	16	CASSQNSLSSGNTIYF	TGCGCCAGCAGCCAAAACAGCTTAAGCTCTGGAAACACCATATATTTT
TRBD1	TRBV29-1	NA	TRBJ2-1	14	CSVEPGQGGDEQFF	TGCAGCGTTGAACCGGGACAGGGGGGCGATGAGCAGTTCTTC
TRBD1	TRBV30	NA	TRBJ1-1	15	CAWSKTGVMNTEAFF	TGTGCCTGGAGTAAGACAGGGGTGATGAACACTGAAGCTTTCTTT
NA	TRBV5-1	NA	TRBJ2-2	14	CASKETGSTGELFF	TGCGCCAGCAAGGAGACCGGGAGCACCGGGGAGCTGTTTTTT
NA	TRBV6-5	once	TRBJ1-2	11	CASNHNYGYTF	TGTGCCAGCAACCATAACTATGGCTACACCTTC
TRBD1	TRBV4-3	NA	TRBJ1-6	22	CASSRLGTRVRDRSSYNSPLHF	TGCGCCAGCAGCCGCCTAGGGACCCGGGTTAGGGACAGAAGCTCCTATAATTCACCCCTCCACTTT
TRBD1	TRBV14	NA	TRBJ2-7	18	CASSQVKDRDRGRYEQYF	TGTGCCAGCAGCCAAGTTAAGGACCGTGACAGGGGCAGGTACGAGCAGTACTTC
TRBD1	TRBV13	NA	TRBJ1-3	14	CASSLWDRGNTIYF	TGTGCCAGCAGCTTATGGGACAGAGGAAACACCATATATTTT
TRBD2	TRBV5-1	NA	TRBJ2-7	15	CASTLTSGEGYEQYF	TGCGCCAGCACCCTAACTAGCGGGGAGGGCTACGAGCAGTACTTC
NA	TRBV19	NA	TRBJ1-2	15	CASRSGGAANYGYTF	TGTGCCAGTAGATCCGGGGGGGCCGCTAACTATGGCTACACCTTC
NA	TRBV10-3	few	TRBJ1-1	12	CASIGGSTEAFF	TGTGCCTCTATAGGGGGTTCAACTGAAGCTTTCTTT
NA	TRBV19	NA	TRBJ2-2	16	CASSTGPGQNTGELFF	TGTGCCAGTAGTACCGGACCGGGACAAAACACCGGGGAGCTGTTTTTT
NA	TRBV4-1	NA	TRBJ1-2	14	CASSQDRVTGGYTF	TGCGCCAGCAGCCAAGATCGGGTGACGGGCGGCTACACCTTC
NA	TRBV10-3	NA	TRBJ2-5	12	CAISDGKETQYF	TGTGCCATCAGTGACGGGAAAGAGACCCAGTACTTC
NA	TRBV9	NA	TRBJ1-2	14	CASSARQAGIGYTF	TGTGCCAGCAGCGCACGACAGGCGGGGATTGGCTACACCTTC
NA	TRBV27	NA	TRBJ1-1	14	CASSLSDRTGRAFF	TGTGCCAGCAGTTTATCCGATCGAACAGGCAGAGCTTTCTTT
NA	TRBV5-4	NA	TRBJ2-2	16	CASSRGRGQDTGELFF	TGCGCCAGCAGCCGCGGACGGGGACAAGACACCGGGGAGCTGTTTTTT
TRBD1	TRBV19	NA	TRBJ2-7	14	CASSIGGQSYEQYF	TGTGCCAGTAGTATAGGGGGACAGTCCTACGAGCAGTACTTC
NA	TRBV7-2	once	TRBJ1-4	16	CASSLEVGTGREKLFF	TGTGCCAGCAGCTTAGAAGTCGGGACCGGGCGGGAAAAACTGTTTTTT
NA	TRBV4-3	NA	TRBJ1-2	13	CASSPSSGSGYTF	TGCGCCAGCAGCCCATCTTCAGGGAGCGGCTACACCTTC
NA	TRBV29-1	NA	TRBJ1-2	11	CSVESNYGYTF	TGCAGCGTTGAGTCTAACTATGGCTACACCTTC
TRBD1	TRBV7-2	NA	TRBJ2-7	16	CASSLSGTGGSYEQYF	TGTGCCAGCAGCCTGAGCGGGACAGGGGGCTCCTACGAGCAGTACTTC
TRBD1	TRBV5-6	NA	TRBJ1-1	14	CASSSYRGHTEAFF	TGTGCCAGCAGCTCCTACAGGGGGCACACTGAAGCTTTCTTT
NA	TRBV5-5	NA	TRBJ1-1	14	CASRRQESYTEAFF	TGTGCCAGCAGAAGACAGGAGTCGTACACTGAAGCTTTCTTT
TRBD2	TRBV14	NA	TRBJ2-3	15	CASSRQAGATDTQYF	TGTGCCAGCAGCCGCCAAGCGGGGGCCACAGATACGCAGTATTTT
TRBD2	TRBV6-6	NA	TRBJ2-7	13	CASSRAGDYEQYF	TGTGCCAGCTCTCGAGCGGGGGACTACGAGCAGTACTTC
NA	TRBV5-1	NA	TRBJ2-7	13	CASSLVGDSEQYF	TGCGCCAGCAGCTTGGTAGGGGATAGCGAGCAGTACTTC